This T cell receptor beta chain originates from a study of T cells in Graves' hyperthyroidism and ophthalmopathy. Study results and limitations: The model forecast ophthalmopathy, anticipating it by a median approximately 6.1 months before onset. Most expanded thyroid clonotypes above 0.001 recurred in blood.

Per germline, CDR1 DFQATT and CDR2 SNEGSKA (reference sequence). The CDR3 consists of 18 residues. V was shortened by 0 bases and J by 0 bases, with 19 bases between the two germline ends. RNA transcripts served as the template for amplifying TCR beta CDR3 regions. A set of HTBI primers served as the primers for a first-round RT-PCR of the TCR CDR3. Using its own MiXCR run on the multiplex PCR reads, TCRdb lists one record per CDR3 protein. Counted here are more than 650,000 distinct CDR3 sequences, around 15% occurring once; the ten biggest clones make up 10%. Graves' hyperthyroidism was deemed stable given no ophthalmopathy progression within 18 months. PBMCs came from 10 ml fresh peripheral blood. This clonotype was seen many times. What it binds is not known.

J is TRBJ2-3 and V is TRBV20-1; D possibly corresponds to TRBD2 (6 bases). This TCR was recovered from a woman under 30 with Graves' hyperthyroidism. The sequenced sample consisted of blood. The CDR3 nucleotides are TGCAGTGCTAGAGATTGGGATACCCTGGGGACTAGCACAGATACGCAGTATTTT. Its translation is CSARDWDTLGTSTDTQYF.